The next 3 T cell receptor beta chains were all read from a single sample in a study of shared clonotypes between healthy human individuals. Profiled with immunoSEQ multiplex PCR; TCRdb holds only in-frame clones, not every one. The repertoire consists of around 370,000 clones, with approximately 96% occurring once and the leading ten covering around 0.32%. The specimen sequenced was memory CD8+ T cells sorted from blood. Described subset: CD45RO+ cells pooled with CCR7-negative TemRA cells. These TCRs come from a man younger than 45 in good health.

The rearrangement uses TRBV10-3 and TRBJ2-3; D is unresolved. Germline V gives CDR1 ENHRY, CDR2 SYGVKD. The CDR3 is made up of 12 amino acids. The V end was cut by 2 bases, the J end by 5 bases, with 5 bases between. In DNA, the CDR3 is TGTGCCATCAGTGAGCGCGGAGATACGCAGTATTTT. As protein: CAISERGDTQYF.

The chain couples TRBV9 to TRBJ1-1; tentative D call: TRBD1 (5 bases). The length of the CDR3 is 12 residues. The V gene lost 4 bases and the J gene lost 12 bases, with 16 bases spanning the gap. Germline CDR1 SGDLS, CDR2 YYNGEE. This CDR3 reads CASSPAPGTTFF. CDR3 nucleotide sequence: TGTGCCAGCAGCCCCGCCCCAGGGACGACTTTCTTT.

V usage is TRBV7-9 and J usage is TRBJ2-5; 16 nucleotides agree with TRBD2. Germline-derived CDR1 and CDR2 are SEHNR and FQNEAQ (reference sequence). V was pared by 2 bases and J by 5 bases, with 11 bases of the junction left unmatched. There are 19 residues in the CDR3. CDR3 sequence reads: CASSLPGLAGGPRRETQYF. The DNA for the CDR3 is TGTGCCAGCAGCTTACCGGGACTAGCGGGAGGGCCCCGTAGGGAGACCCAGTACTTC.